Listed here are 28 T cell receptor beta chains from one sample, sequenced in a study of blood T cells in healthy people across ages. A second PCR of about 6 to 11 cycles used a sample-barcoded 5' primer and a J-beta primer mix. Each CDR3 protein gets one entry after TCRdb re-called the 5' RACE reads with MiXCR. The table records 650,000 to 1,000,000 distinct CDR3 sequences, around 34% of them present only once. Sequencing was carried out using blood. All receptors come from a man aged 18 to 35 in good health.

The chain employs TRBV18 and TRBJ1-1, with D tentatively TRBD1 (6 bases). Trimming removed 7 bases from V and 0 bases from J, with 9 bases in between. The CDR3 covers 13 residues. CDR1 is KGHSH and CDR2 is LQKENI in the germline V gene. The CDR3 DNA reads TGTGCCAGCTTAGGGACACTGAACACTGAAGCTTTCTTT. Residues: CASLGTLNTEAFF.

The chain joins TRBV7-9 to TRBJ1-2, with a possible D match to TRBD1 (6 bases). Between the trimmed V and J ends, which lost 3 bases and 6 bases, there was a span of 17 bases. The germline V gene encodes CDR1 SEHNR and CDR2 FQNEAQ (reference sequence). This CDR3 region has 15 residues. The CDR3 sequence: CASSLNYRVKDGYTF. The CDR3, as DNA: TGTGCCAGCAGCTTGAACTACAGGGTAAAGGATGGCTACACCTTC.

The rearrangement uses TRBV7-9 and TRBJ1-5; no clear D gene. V was trimmed by 5 bases and J by 0 bases, leaving 8 bases between them. Germline V CDR1 and CDR2: SEHNR, FQNEAQ (reference sequence). The CDR3 runs to 14 residues. The CDR3 sequence: CASSATYSNQPQHF. CDR3 coding DNA: TGTGCCAGCAGCGCGACATATAGCAATCAGCCCCAGCATTTT.

To note about this clonotype: Relative to the germline gene, one junction end is altered; a read error may explain this. The V call is TRBV28, the J call TRBJ2-5; TRBD1 matches at 7 bases. The CDR3 has 11 residues. Germline loops: CDR1 MDHEN, CDR2 SYDVKM. The CDR3: CASSLTGESYF. In DNA, the CDR3 is TGTGCTAGCAGTTTAACAGGGGAGTCGTACTTC.

CDR3 in amino acids: CASSGTEGGYTF. CDR3 nucleotide sequence: TGCGCCAGCAGCGGGACAGAAGGTGGCTACACCTTC. J is TRBJ1-2 and V is TRBV5-1; 7 bases agree with TRBD1. Trimming cost V 4 bases and J 7 bases; bases outside gene matches: 4. The CDR3 runs 12 residues. The V gene's germline CDR1 is SGHRS and CDR2 YFSETQ.

This clonotype turned up a few times. The chain has TRBV27 and TRBJ2-1; TRBD2 agrees at 8 bases. V shed 6 bases, J shed 4 bases, and the junction held 11 bases outside the gene matches. The CDR3 extends over 16 amino acids. The germline gives CDR1 MNHEY, CDR2 SMNVEV (reference sequence). The CDR3 protein is CASRSQKRGIYNEQFF. For the CDR3, the DNA is TGTGCCAGCAGATCTCAAAAGCGGGGGATTTACAATGAGCAGTTCTTC.

The V and J genes are TRBV10-3 and TRBJ1-1; 8 bases are a match to TRBD1. The CDR3 loop spans 18 amino acids. Germline loops: CDR1 ENHRY, CDR2 SYGVKD. The V and J ends lost 0 bases and 1 base, in that order; junction bases with no gene match: 10. CDR3 amino acids: CAISESRQGIGGNTEAFF. CDR3 bases: TGTGCCATCAGTGAGTCGAGACAGGGGATTGGAGGGAACACTGAAGCTTTCTTT.

There are a few counts of this clonotype. V is TRBV28 and J is TRBJ2-1; perhaps TRBD2 as D (5 bases). Trimming took off 0 bases at V and 13 bases at J, with 10 bases between the two ends. The CDR3 runs 12 residues. In germline, CDR1 is MDHEN, CDR2 SYDVKM. The CDR3 loop reads CASSLWGSDQFF. CDR3 nucleotide sequence: TGTGCCAGCAGTTTATGGGGGAGCGATCAGTTCTTC.

This rearrangement joins TRBV6-2 or TRBV6-3 to TRBJ1-2; no clear D gene. CDR1 and CDR2 (germline): MNHEY, SVGEGT. The CDR3 is made up of 14 amino acids. V gave up 6 bases and J gave up 3 bases, with 14 bases separating them. The CDR3 loop reads CASRSPAADYGYTF. The DNA for the CDR3 is TGTGCCAGCAGATCCCCCGCGGCGGACTATGGCTACACCTTC.

This clonotype was seen a few times. The gene calls are TRBV15 and TRBJ2-1, with TRBD2 matching 10 bases. V was clipped by 0 bases and J by 6 bases; unmatched bases: 11. Germline V gene sequence: CDR1 LNHNV, CDR2 YYDKDF (reference sequence). This CDR3 is built from 18 residues. CDR3 coding DNA: TGTGCCACCAGCAGAGACATCCCGAGCGGGGGGGCGGGCAATGAGCAGTTCTTC. Encoded protein: CATSRDIPSGGAGNEQFF.

The V and J genes are TRBV29-1 and TRBJ2-2, with unresolved D. V dropped 1 base and J dropped 4 bases, with 4 bases sitting between them. This CDR3 is built from 12 residues. Germline loops: CDR1 SQVTM, CDR2 ANQGSEA. The CDR3 reads CSVEGGTGELFF. In nucleotides, the CDR3 is TGCAGCGTTGAAGGCGGCACCGGGGAGCTGTTTTTT.

The V call is TRBV7-9, the J call TRBJ2-7, with D perhaps TRBD1 or TRBD2 (5 bases each). The CDR3 length is 17 residues. Germline-derived CDR1 and CDR2 are SEHNR and FQNEAQ (reference sequence). The V and J ends lost 5 bases and 3 bases respectively, with 23 bases between them. The CDR3 protein is CASSLTRFTGRLYEQYF. CDR3 in DNA: TGTGCCAGCAGCCTCACCCGTTTCACGGGGCGCCTCTACGAGCAGTACTTC.

V is TRBV4-1 and J is TRBJ1-2; TRBD1 agrees at 7 bases. V shed 1 base and J 10 bases; nucleotides not matched to a gene: 6. Germline V gene data show CDR1 as MGHRA and CDR2 as YSYEKL. CDR3 length: 13 residues. CDR3 in amino acids: CASSQGTGALYTF. Here the CDR3 DNA reads TGCGCCAGCAGCCAAGGGACAGGAGCACTCTACACCTTC.

This clonotype was recorded only once. The rearrangement joins TRBV28 to TRBJ1-2; weak D call: TRBD1 (5 bases). The CDR3 contains 13 residues. The V end lost 5 bases, the J end lost 8 bases, and 15 bases lay between the germline ends. Germline assignment: CDR1 MDHEN and CDR2 SYDVKM. The CDR3 is CASSLTGMGGYTF. The CDR3 bases are TGTGCCAGCAGTCTTACAGGCATGGGCGGCTACACCTTC.

In this sample, this clonotype turned up once. The junction departs from the called germline gene at one end, perhaps through a read error. The rearrangement links TRBV12-3 or TRBV12-4 to TRBJ1-2; 10 bases fit TRBD1. The length of the CDR3 is 17 residues. This CDR3 reads CASSYSRDRGHDYGHTF. The CDR3, as DNA: TGTGCCAGCAGTTATAGCCGTGACAGGGGGCATGACTATGGCCACACCTTC.

The chain employs TRBV20-1 and TRBJ2-3; TRBD2 matches 11 bases. CDR1 is DFQATT, CDR2 SNEGSKA, per germline (reference sequence). This CDR3 region has 16 residues. V gave up 4 bases and J gave up 3 bases; unmatched junction bases: 9. The CDR3 here is CSANPLLAGVTDTQYF. CDR3 DNA: TGCAGTGCTAACCCCCTACTAGCGGGAGTGACAGATACGCAGTATTTT.

The V gene is TRBV6-6, the J gene TRBJ1-1; 9 bases are a match to TRBD1. Trimming removed 5 bases from V and 7 bases from J; junction bases left unmatched: 8. The CDR3 covers 14 residues. The germline CDR1 and CDR2 sequences are MNHNY and SVGAGI (reference sequence). The CDR3 DNA sequence: TGTGCCAGCAGTGACCGGGACAGGGTATGTGAAGCTTTCTTT. Its translation is CASSDRDRVCEAFF.

This sequence joins TRBV24-1 and TRBJ2-1, with TRBD1 identical over 7 bases. The CDR3 runs 15 residues. CDR1 and CDR2 (germline): KGHDR, SFDVKD. Losses at the gene ends were 3 bases for V and 0 bases for J; bases not matched to a gene: 1. The CDR3 nucleotides read TGTGCCACCAGTGATGGGGACAGCTCCTACAATGAGCAGTTCTTC. Its protein is CATSDGDSSYNEQFF.

The chain has TRBV7-9 and TRBJ1-2; TRBD1 is a possible D gene (5 bases). Trimming left V 5 bases short and J 7 bases short, with 11 bases between. The CDR3 has 12 amino acids. Germline CDR1 SEHNR, CDR2 FQNEAQ (reference sequence). The CDR3 loop reads CASSLRRGGYTF. DNA for the CDR3: TGTGCCAGCAGCCTTCGGAGGGGTGGCTACACCTTC.

This clonotype was recorded at least ten times. The CDR3: CASSLSGQLNYGYTF. The CDR3 coding sequence is TGTGCCAGCAGCTTAAGTGGACAGCTTAACTATGGCTACACCTTC. The V gene is TRBV5-6, the J gene TRBJ1-2; TRBD1 might be the D (6 bases). The CDR3 consists of 15 residues. Germline CDR1 and CDR2: SGHDT and YYEEEE. V lost 2 bases, J lost 1 base, and 12 bases lay in between. The variable domain in full, completed from reference TRBV5-6 and TRBJ1-2, reads DAGVTQSPTHLIKTRGQQVTLRCSPKSGHDTVSWYQQALGQGPQFIFQYYEEEERQRGNFPDRFSGHQFPNYSSELNVNALLLGDSALYLCASSLSGQLNYGYTFGSGTRLTVV.

This clonotype came up many times. The chain uses TRBV5-1 and TRBJ2-1; perhaps TRBD2 as D (6 bases). Per germline, CDR1 SGHRS and CDR2 YFSETQ. V was shortened by 4 bases and J by 0 bases, with 17 bases between the two germline ends. This CDR3 spans 17 amino acids. CDR3 loop: CASSIGGLPGSYNEQFF. The CDR3 DNA sequence: TGCGCCAGCAGCATAGGTGGACTACCAGGCTCCTACAATGAGCAGTTCTTC.

The CDR3 DNA sequence: TGTGCCATCATTTTGCGCGGGAGCGCCGGAGGAGAAGCCTACGAGCAGTACTTC. As protein: CAIILRGSAGGEAYEQYF. This chain joins TRBV10-3 and TRBJ2-4, with 7 nucleotides matching TRBD2. Gene TRBJ2-7 matches the end of the DNA better, so the J call may be wrong. CDR3 size: 18 residues. Germline CDR1 ENHRY, CDR2 SYGVKD.

This clonotype was seen more than once but under ten times. The chain has TRBV4-2 and TRBJ1-4; 7 bases align to TRBD1. After removal of 2 bases from V and 8 bases from J, the junction contained 11 bases not matched to a gene. Germline V gene lookup returns CDR1 LGHNA and CDR2 YNFKEQ. The CDR3 is made up of 16 amino acids. CDR3 protein: CASSQPSDRSREKLFF. CDR3 nucleotides: TGTGCCAGCAGCCAACCCTCGGACAGGTCTCGAGAAAAACTGTTTTTT.

The chain links TRBV4-2 to TRBJ1-2, with D unresolved. The CDR3 contains 16 residues. The germline V gene has CDR1 LGHNA and CDR2 YNFKEQ. V lost 0 bases to trimming and J lost 5 bases, with 16 bases between them. CDR3 bases: TGTGCCAGCAGCCAAGAAGGTGGTAGGCTGAGGTATGGCTACACCTTC. This gives the protein CASSQEGGRLRYGYTF.

This rearrangement joins TRBV12-3 or TRBV12-4 to TRBJ2-3, with D perhaps TRBD1 (6 bases). There are 15 residues in the CDR3. The V and J ends lost 6 bases and 8 bases respectively, with 21 bases between them. CDR3 in DNA: TGTGCCAGCAGACCTGGACAGTCCCAACTCCCTACGCAGTATTTT. This translates into CASRPGQSQLPTQYF.

The table lists this clonotype with a few counts. The chain recombines TRBV4-3 with TRBJ1-2; D possibly corresponds to TRBD1 (5 bases). The V gene lost 1 base and the J gene lost 8 bases, with 11 bases spanning the gap. CDR1 and CDR2 from the germline V gene are LGHNA and YSLEER. The CDR3 is made up of 13 amino acids. The CDR3 reads CASSQGGVDGYTF. CDR3 bases: TGCGCCAGCAGCCAAGGGGGGGTTGACGGCTACACCTTC.

This clonotype was observed a few times. The J gene is TRBJ2-3, the V gene TRBV20-1, with 15 bases fitting TRBD2. The length of the CDR3 is 17 residues. V lost 7 bases to trimming and J lost 3 bases; unmatched junction nucleotides: 11. CDR1 and CDR2 (germline): DFQATT, SNEGSKA (reference sequence). The CDR3 sequence: CSVGLAGGPVGTDTQYF. CDR3 coding DNA: TGCAGTGTTGGACTAGCGGGGGGGCCTGTAGGGACAGATACGCAGTATTTT.

This clonotype was counted a few times. This rearrangement joins TRBV12-3 or TRBV12-4 to TRBJ1-2, with 9 bases lining up with TRBD1. V lost 5 bases, J lost 4 bases, and 8 bases stayed unmatched. The CDR3 contains 15 residues. This chain's CDR3 is CASSAQGARSYGYTF. CDR3 sequence (DNA): TGTGCCAGCAGTGCACAGGGGGCGAGGTCCTATGGCTACACCTTC.